This T cell receptor (beta chain) was sequenced during a study of CD8+CD57+ T cells in acquired aplastic anemia. The germline CDR1 and CDR2 sequences are SGHTA and FQGNSA. The CDR3 extends over 14 amino acids. As regards this clonotype: Its antigen remains unknown. The junction departs from the called germline gene at one end, perhaps through a read error.

The study's findings and limits: Overlap between patients and controls comprised roughly 30 CD8+ CDR3 sequences. Patients and controls had CD8+ Simpson's diversity values that were not significantly distinct.

Genomic DNA served as template for TCR beta VDJ and CDR3 profiling. TCRdb recomputed calls from the reads with MiXCR, one row per CDR3 protein. This sample has about 190,000 distinct CDR3 sequences, with around 50% found just once. This chain joins TRBV7-2 and TRBJ2-2; 7 nucleotides line up with TRBD1. This receptor was taken from a human donor in good health, serving as a control. Sample: sorted CD4+, CD8+, or CD8+CD57+ T cells (not recorded which) from PBMCs. CDR3 residues: CASSWIANTGELLF. In DNA, the CDR3 is TGTGCCAGCAGCTGGATAGCGAACACAGGGGAGCTGCTTTTT.